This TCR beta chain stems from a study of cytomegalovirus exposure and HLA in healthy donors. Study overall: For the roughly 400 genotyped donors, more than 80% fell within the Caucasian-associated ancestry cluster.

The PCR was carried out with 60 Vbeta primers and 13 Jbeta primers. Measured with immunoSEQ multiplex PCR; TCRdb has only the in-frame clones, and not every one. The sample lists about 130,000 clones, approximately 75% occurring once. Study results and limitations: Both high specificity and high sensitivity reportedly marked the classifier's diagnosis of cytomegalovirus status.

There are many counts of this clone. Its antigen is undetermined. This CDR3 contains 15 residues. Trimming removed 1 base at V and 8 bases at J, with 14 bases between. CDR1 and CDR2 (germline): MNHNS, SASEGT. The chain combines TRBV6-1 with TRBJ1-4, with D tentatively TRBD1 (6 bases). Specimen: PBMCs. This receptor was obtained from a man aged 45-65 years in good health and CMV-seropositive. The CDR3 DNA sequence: TGTGCCAGCAGTGAAGTCACAGGGATATTGGAAAAACTGTTTTTT. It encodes CASSEVTGILEKLFF.